This T cell receptor beta chain was recovered during a study of blood T cells in healthy people across ages. From germline, CDR1 is WSHSY and CDR2 SAAADI. CDR3 length equals 15 residues. Unmatched junction bases numbered 8, after V lost 6 bases and J lost 3 bases. A J-beta primer mix and a sample-barcoded 5' primer were used in a second PCR of about 7 to 11 cycles. Via MiXCR, TCRdb re-called the 5' RACE reads, giving one row per CDR3 protein. This sample has around 750,000 distinct CDR3 sequences, with 50% to 65% found just once. Per-sample PBMC isolation yielded at least 7 million cells. The TCR sequence derives from an elderly man in good health. Sequenced material: blood. The V and J genes are TRBV10-2 and TRBJ2-4; 7 positions agree with TRBD2. The CDR3 DNA follows: TGCGCCAGCAGGTTGGGAGGGGCTGACAAAAACATTCAGTACTTC. As protein: CASRLGGADKNIQYF.